The rows below give T cell receptor beta chains drawn from one sample of a study of neurological immune-mediated disorders. MiXCR, run by TCRdb on the 5' RACE reads, gives a single entry per CDR3 protein. The profile shows 55,000 to 80,000 distinct CDR3 sequences, more than 4% of them singletons. The sequenced material came from PBMCs. The receptors derive from a woman between 45 and 65 years old with multiple sclerosis. Both conserved end residues are part of each CDR3. D genes are given only for firm matches. Clone size is shown for a subset of rows, as once, few, many or a class of expanded clone.

V	length	J	D	size	DNA	CDR3
TRBV7-3	13	TRBJ2-2	.	.	TGTGCCAGCGGGTTGTTCAACACCGGGGAGCTGTTTTTT	CASGLFNTGELFF
TRBV7-8	15	TRBJ2-2	.	many	TGTGCCAGCAGCTTAGACGGAGCACTAAACGGGGAGCTGTTTTTT	CASSLDGALNGELFF
TRBV5-1	15	TRBJ2-2	TRBD2	many	TGCGCCAGCAGCTTGACTAGCGGGGAGTCCGGGGAGCTGTTTTTT	CASSLTSGESGELFF
TRBV5-1	15	TRBJ2-3	.	many	TGCGCCAGCAGCTTCCCCAGGGGCCGCACAGATACGCAGTATTTT	CASSFPRGRTDTQYF
TRBV7-6	14	TRBJ2-4	.	.	TGTGCCAGCAGCCCTCGGGGGTCGGGAAACATTCAGTACTTC	CASSPRGSGNIQYF
TRBV5-1	15	TRBJ2-2	TRBD1	many	TGCGCCAGCAGCCCTGAAACGGGACAGGGCGGGGAGCTGTTTTTT	CASSPETGQGGELFF
TRBV4-3	17	TRBJ1-6	TRBD1	many	TGCGCCAGCAGCCAGGACACGTCGGACAGGGGACGTTCACCCCTCCACTTT	CASSQDTSDRGRSPLHF
TRBV7-3	15	TRBJ1-6	.	many	TGTGCCAGCAGCTTAGGGGCCACCTATAATTCACCCCTCCACTTT	CASSLGATYNSPLHF
TRBV11-1	13	TRBJ1-6	.	.	TGTGCCAGCAGCGAAGGAGGAGCTTCACCCCTCAACTTT	CASSEGGASPLNF
TRBV10-3	16	TRBJ2-7	.	many	TGTGCCATCAGTGAGTCTGCGGGGTGGAGCTCCTACGAGCAGTACTTC	CAISESAGWSSYEQYF
TRBV10-3	15	TRBJ2-1	TRBD2	.	TGTGCCATCAGTGAGTCTCTAGCGGGGCCCAATGAGCAGTTCTTC	CAISESLAGPNEQFF
TRBV29-1	15	TRBJ2-2	.	few	TGCAGCGCGCGCGGACCAGGGGCGGGGACCGGGGAGCTGTTTTTT	CSARGPGAGTGELFF
TRBV3-1	16	TRBJ2-3	.	many	TGTGCCAGCAGCCCCGGGACATTATCTAGCACAGATACGCAGTATTTT	CASSPGTLSSTDTQYF
TRBV20-1	14	TRBJ2-3	.	many	TGCAGTGCTATGAGTGTGGAGAGCGCAGATACGCAGTATTTT	CSAMSVESADTQYF
TRBV5-1	14	TRBJ2-1	.	many	TGCGCCAGCAGCGACCTGAGCTCCTACAATGAGCAGTTCTTC	CASSDLSSYNEQFF
TRBV5-1	15	TRBJ2-7	.	few	TGCGCCAGCAGCTTGCGGGGGACGAGCTCCTACGAGCAGTACTTC	CASSLRGTSSYEQYF
TRBV2	15	TRBJ1-5	TRBD1	many	TGTGCCAGCAGTACCGGGACAGGGGGGAATCAGCCCCAGAATTTT	CASSTGTGGNQPQNF
TRBV24-1	16	TRBJ2-3	.	many	TGTGCCACCAGTGATCCTTCCAGTGCTAGCACAGATACGCAGTATTTT	CATSDPSSASTDTQYF
TRBV6-5	14	TRBJ1-5	TRBD1	many	TGTGCCAGCAGGACAGGGGGTAGCAATCAGCCCCAGCATTTT	CASRTGGSNQPQHF
TRBV7-8	11	TRBJ2-3	.	many	TGTGCCAGCAGCTTCAAAGATACGCAGTATTTT	CASSFKDTQYF
TRBV5-6	13	TRBJ2-3	TRBD2	many	TGTGCCACCCTGATAGCGGGGACAGATACGCAGTATTTT	CATLIAGTDTQYF
TRBV3-1	15	TRBJ1-2	.	many	TGTGCCAGCAGCCCTTTATACTTTCTCGGCTATGGCTACACCTTC	CASSPLYFLGYGYTF